The clone carrying this T cell receptor beta chain showed up just a few times. Its antigen is unknown. Individual cDNA molecules were tagged with unique molecular identifiers. Using its own MiXCR run on the 5' RACE reads, TCRdb lists one record per CDR3 protein. This table holds more than 45,000 distinct CDR3 sequences, 9.5% to 15% found once. The CDR3 covers 12 residues. With 3 bases removed from V and 3 bases from J, the gap between germline ends came to 5 bases. Germline V gene lookup returns CDR1 LGHDT and CDR2 YNNKEL (reference sequence). The data are from a study of early T cells in non-severe SARS-CoV-2 infection. Study-level background: Chains were unpaired, as sequencing was done on bulk RNA from unsorted whole blood. Points from the study as a whole: The study's VDJdb matching favored anti-spike CD8 responses and missed private and CD4 specificities.

Sequencing was performed on whole blood. The origin of this receptor is an adult who was a healthcare worker with PCR-confirmed SARS-CoV-2 infection or an uninfected control (not recorded which). The chain employs TRBV3-1 and TRBJ1-1, with D hard to call. In nucleotides, the CDR3 is TGTGCCAGCAGCCAGGTGTACACTGAAGCTTTCTTT. Amino acids: CASSQVYTEAFF.